This TCR beta chain was found in a study of radiation and T cells in renal cell carcinoma. Regarding the study as a whole: In blood, top tumor clones expanded by 2 weeks, shrinking by 4.

Worth noting for this clone: Its antigen remains unidentified.

This CDR3 has 16 amino acids. CDR1 is SQVTM and CDR2 is ANQGSEA in the germline V gene. V trimming: 0 bases; J trimming: 4 bases; junction bases outside the gene matches: 11. TCRdb's copy holds only in-frame clones and misses some; the assay was immunoSEQ multiplex PCR. The data contain 150,000 or so clones, approximately 87% of them singletons. Time point reported: baseline pretreatment blood. The treatment was: 15 Gy SBRT to primary tumor, nephrectomy 4 weeks later. The starting material was blood, obtained from a patient whose treatment included radiotherapy and nephrectomy. This chain connects TRBV29-1 to TRBJ2-5; 7 nucleotides agree with TRBD2. The receptor comes from a woman between 45 and 60 years old with renal cell carcinoma. CDR3 in DNA: TGCAGCGTTGAAGATTCCCGGCGGGAGAAAGGAGAGACCCAGTACTTC. This gives the protein CSVEDSRREKGETQYF.